Sequencing of this T cell receptor beta chain was carried out in a study of T cell repertoires in cytomegalovirus infection. Overall study: TCR beta signatures that were public indicated CMV infection and matching HLA type.

Comment on this clonotype: Its antigen remains unknown.

TCRdb re-called the reads with MiXCR, one entry per CDR3 protein. This repertoire shows 300,000 to 400,000 distinct CDR3 sequences, 8% to 10% found once; its top ten account for around 4.5%. General study results and limits: Clonotypes of TCR beta that were HLA-C-restricted and CMV-specific dominated the ex vivo response.

Trimming stripped 6 bases from V and 5 bases from J, with 16 bases between. The CDR3 runs to 14 residues. Germline V gene data show CDR1 as SGHTA and CDR2 as FQGNSA. The sequence came from a human donor in good health (CMV status not recorded). Some clones in this sample may be carry-over from other donors' samples. Material for sequencing was PBMCs. The rearrangement joins TRBV7-2 to TRBJ1-2; unclear D gene. This CDR3 is CASSHGPGVYGYTF. CDR3 DNA sequence: TGTGCCAGCAGTCATGGACCGGGAGTTTATGGCTACACCTTC.